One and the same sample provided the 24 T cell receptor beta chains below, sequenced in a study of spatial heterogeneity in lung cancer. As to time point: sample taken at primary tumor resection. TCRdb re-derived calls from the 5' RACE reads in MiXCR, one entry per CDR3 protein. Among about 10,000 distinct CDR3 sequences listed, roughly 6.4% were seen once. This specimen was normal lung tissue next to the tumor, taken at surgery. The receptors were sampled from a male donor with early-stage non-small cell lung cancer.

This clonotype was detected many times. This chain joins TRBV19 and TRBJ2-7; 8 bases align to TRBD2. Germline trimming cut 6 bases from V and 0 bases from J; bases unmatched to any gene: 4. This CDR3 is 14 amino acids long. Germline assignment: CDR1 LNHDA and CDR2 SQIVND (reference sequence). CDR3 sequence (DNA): TGTGCCAGTAGAGAGCGGGGGAGCTCCTACGAGCAGTACTTC. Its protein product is CASRERGSSYEQYF. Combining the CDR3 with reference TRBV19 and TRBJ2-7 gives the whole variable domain DGGITQSPKYLFRKEGQNVTLSCEQNLNHDAMYWYRQDPGQGLRLIYYSQIVNDFQKGDIAEGYSVSREKKESFPLTVTSAQKNPTAFYLCASRERGSSYEQYFGPGTRLTVT.

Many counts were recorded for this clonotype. CDR3 coding DNA: TGCAGTGCTAGAGTGTCAGGGCTCGACTATGGCTACACCTTC. Protein product: CSARVSGLDYGYTF. The chain employs TRBV20-1 and TRBJ1-2, with D perhaps TRBD1 (5 bases). Germline values: CDR1 DFQATT, CDR2 SNEGSKA (reference sequence). This CDR3 has 14 residues. Trimming stripped 1 base from V and 3 bases from J, with 12 bases between.

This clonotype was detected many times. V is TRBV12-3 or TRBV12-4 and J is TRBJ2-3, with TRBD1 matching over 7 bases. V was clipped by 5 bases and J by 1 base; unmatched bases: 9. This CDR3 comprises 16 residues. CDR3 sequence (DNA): TGTGCCAGCAGTCCTTACTCAGGGGGAGGCACAGATACGCAGTATTTT. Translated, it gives CASSPYSGGGTDTQYF.

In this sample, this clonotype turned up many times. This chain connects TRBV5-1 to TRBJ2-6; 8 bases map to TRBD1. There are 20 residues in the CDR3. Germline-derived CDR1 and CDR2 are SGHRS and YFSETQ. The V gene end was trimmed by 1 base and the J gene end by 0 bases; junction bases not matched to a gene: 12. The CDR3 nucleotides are TGCGCCAGCAGCTTGAATGCAGGGGGCGGCATCACCTCTGGGGCCAACGTCCTGACTTTC. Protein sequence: CASSLNAGGGITSGANVLTF. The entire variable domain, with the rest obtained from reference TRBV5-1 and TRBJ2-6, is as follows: KAGVTQTPRYLIKTRGQQVTLSCSPISGHRSVSWYQQTPGQGLQFLFEYFSETQRNKGNFPGRFSGRQFSNSRSEMNVSTLELGDSALYLCASSLNAGGGITSGANVLTFGAGSRLTVL.

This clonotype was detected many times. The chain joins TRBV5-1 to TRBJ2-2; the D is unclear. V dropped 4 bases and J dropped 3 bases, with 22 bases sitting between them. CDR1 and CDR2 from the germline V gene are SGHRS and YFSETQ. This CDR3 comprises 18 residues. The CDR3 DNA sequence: TGCGCCAGCAGCGTGGTCCCTTCAGCCGCACCCCACACCGGGGAGCTGTTTTTT. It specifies CASSVVPSAAPHTGELFF. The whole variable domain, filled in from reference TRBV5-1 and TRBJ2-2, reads KAGVTQTPRYLIKTRGQQVTLSCSPISGHRSVSWYQQTPGQGLQFLFEYFSETQRNKGNFPGRFSGRQFSNSRSEMNVSTLELGDSALYLCASSVVPSAAPHTGELFFGEGSRLTVL.

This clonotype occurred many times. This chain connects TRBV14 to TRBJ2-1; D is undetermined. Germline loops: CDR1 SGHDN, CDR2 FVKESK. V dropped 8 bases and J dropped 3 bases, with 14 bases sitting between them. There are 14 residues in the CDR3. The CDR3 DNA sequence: TGTGCCAGCCCCCGAAGTCCGTACTACAATGAGCAGTTCTTC. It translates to CASPRSPYYNEQFF.

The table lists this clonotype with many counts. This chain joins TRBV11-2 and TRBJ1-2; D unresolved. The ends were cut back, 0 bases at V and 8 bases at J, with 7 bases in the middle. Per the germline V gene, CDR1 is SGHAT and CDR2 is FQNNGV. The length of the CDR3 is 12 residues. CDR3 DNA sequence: TGTGCCAGCAGCTTAGATCAAAGCGGCTACACCTTC. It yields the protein CASSLDQSGYTF. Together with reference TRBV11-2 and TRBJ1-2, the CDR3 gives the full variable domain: EAGVAQSPRYKIIEKRQSVAFWCNPISGHATLYWYQQILGQGPKLLIQFQNNGVVDDSQLPKDRFSAERLKGVDSTLKIQPAKLEDSAVYLCASSLDQSGYTFGSGTRLTVV.

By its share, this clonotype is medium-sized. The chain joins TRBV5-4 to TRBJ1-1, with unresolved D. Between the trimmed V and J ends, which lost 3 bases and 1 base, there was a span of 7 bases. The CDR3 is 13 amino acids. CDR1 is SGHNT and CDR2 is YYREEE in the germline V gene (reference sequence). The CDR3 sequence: CASSSGSNTEAFF. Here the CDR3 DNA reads TGTGCCAGCAGCTCCGGGTCGAACACTGAAGCTTTCTTT.

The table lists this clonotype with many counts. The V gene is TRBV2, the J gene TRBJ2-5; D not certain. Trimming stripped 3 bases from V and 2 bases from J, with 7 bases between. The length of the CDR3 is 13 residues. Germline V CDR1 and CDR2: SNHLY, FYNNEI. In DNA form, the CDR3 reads TGTGCCAGCAGTGAGACGCAACAAGAGACCCAGTACTTC. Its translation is CASSETQQETQYF. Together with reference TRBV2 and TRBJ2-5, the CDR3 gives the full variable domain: EPEVTQTPSHQVTQMGQEVILRCVPISNHLYFYWYRQILGQKVEFLVSFYNNEISEKSEIFDDQFSVERPDGSNFTLKIRSTKLEDSAMYFCASSETQQETQYFGPGTRLLVL.

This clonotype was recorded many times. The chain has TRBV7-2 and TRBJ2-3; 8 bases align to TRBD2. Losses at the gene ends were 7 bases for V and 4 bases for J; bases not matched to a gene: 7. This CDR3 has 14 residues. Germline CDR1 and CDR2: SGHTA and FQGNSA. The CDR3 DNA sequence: TGTGCCAGCACCGAAAGCGGGAGCCCAGATACGCAGTATTTT. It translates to CASTESGSPDTQYF.

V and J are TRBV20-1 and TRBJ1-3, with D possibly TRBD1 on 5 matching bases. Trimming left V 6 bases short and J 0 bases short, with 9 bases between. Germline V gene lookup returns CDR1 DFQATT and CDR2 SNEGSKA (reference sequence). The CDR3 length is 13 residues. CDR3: CSARQISGNTIYF. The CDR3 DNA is TGCAGTGCCCGACAGATCTCTGGAAACACCATATATTTT.

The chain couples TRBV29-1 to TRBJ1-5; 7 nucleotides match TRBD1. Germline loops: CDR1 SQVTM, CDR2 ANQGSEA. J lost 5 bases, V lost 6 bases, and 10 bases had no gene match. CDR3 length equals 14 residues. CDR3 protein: CSVSSGTAYQPQHF. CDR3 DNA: TGCAGCGTAAGCTCCGGGACAGCTTATCAGCCCCAGCATTTT. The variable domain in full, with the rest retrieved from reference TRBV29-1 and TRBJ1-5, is SAVISQKPSRDICQRGTSLTIQCQVDSQVTMMFWYRQQPGQSLTLIATANQGSEATYESGFVIDKFPISRPNLTFSTLTVSNMSPEDSSIYLCSVSSGTAYQPQHFGDGTRLSIL.

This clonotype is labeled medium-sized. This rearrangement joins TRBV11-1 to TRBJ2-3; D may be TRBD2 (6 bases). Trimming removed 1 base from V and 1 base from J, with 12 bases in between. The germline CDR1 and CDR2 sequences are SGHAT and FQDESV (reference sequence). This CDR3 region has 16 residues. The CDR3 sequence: CASSLDTGAGTDTQYF. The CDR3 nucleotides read TGTGCCAGCAGCTTAGACACGGGAGCCGGCACAGATACGCAGTATTTT.

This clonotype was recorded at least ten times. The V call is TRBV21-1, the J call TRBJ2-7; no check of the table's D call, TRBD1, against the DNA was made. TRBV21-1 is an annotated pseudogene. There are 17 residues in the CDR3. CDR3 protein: CASSKDPGTGEDYEQYF. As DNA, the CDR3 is TGTGCCAGCAGCAAAGACCCCGGGACAGGGGAGGACTACGAGCAGTACTTC.

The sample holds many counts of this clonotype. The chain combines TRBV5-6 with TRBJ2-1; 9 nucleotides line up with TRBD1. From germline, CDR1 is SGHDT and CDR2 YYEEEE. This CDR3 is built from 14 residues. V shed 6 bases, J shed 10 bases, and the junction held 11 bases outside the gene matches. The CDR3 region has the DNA TGTGCCAGCACCGGGGATACAGGGGGCCACGAGCAGTTCTTC. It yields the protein CASTGDTGGHEQFF.

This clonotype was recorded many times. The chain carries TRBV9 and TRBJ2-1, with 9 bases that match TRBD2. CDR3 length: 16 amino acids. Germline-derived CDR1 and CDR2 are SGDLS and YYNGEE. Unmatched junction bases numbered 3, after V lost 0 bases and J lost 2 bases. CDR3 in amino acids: CASSVGERGAYNEQFF. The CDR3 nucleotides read TGTGCCAGCAGCGTAGGCGAGCGGGGGGCCTACAATGAGCAGTTCTTC.

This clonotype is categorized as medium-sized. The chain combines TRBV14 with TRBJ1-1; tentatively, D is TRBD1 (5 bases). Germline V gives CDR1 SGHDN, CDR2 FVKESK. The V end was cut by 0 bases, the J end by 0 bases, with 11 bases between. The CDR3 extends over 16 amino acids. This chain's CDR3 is CASSQDQMGLNTEAFF. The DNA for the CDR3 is TGTGCCAGCAGCCAAGATCAGATGGGGCTGAACACTGAAGCTTTCTTT. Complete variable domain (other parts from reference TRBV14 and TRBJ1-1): EAGVTQFPSHSVIEKGQTVTLRCDPISGHDNLYWYRRVMGKEIKFLLHFVKESKQDESGMPNNRFLAERTGGTYSTLKVQPAELEDSGVYFCASSQDQMGLNTEAFFGQGTRLTVV.

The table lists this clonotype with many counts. CDR3: CASSYEGKQPQHF. In DNA, the CDR3 is TGTGCCAGCAGTTACGAGGGGAAACAGCCCCAGCATTTT. The chain employs TRBV6-2 or TRBV6-3 and TRBJ1-5, with D tentatively TRBD1 (5 bases). This CDR3 is built from 13 residues. Trimming left V 2 bases short and J 7 bases short, with 9 bases between. The germline CDR1 and CDR2 sequences are MNHEY and SVGEGT.

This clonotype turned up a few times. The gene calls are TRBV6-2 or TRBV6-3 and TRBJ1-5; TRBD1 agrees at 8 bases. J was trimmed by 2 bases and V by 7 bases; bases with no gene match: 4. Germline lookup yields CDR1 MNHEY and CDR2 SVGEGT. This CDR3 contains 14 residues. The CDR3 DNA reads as TGTGCCAGCAATCCGGGACAGGGCAATCAGCCCCAGCATTTT. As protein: CASNPGQGNQPQHF.

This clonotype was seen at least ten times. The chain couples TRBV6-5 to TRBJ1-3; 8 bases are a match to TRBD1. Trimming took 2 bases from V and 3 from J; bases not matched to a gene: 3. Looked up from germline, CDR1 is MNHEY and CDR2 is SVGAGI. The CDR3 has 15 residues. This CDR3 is CASSYAGTGGNTIYF. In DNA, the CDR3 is TGTGCCAGCAGTTACGCCGGGACAGGTGGAAACACCATATATTTT.

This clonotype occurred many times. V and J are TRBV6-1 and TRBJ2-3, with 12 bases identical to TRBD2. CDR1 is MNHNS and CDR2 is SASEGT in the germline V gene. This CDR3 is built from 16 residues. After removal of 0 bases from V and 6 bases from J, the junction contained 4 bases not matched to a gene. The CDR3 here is CASSEASLAGGDTQYF. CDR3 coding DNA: TGTGCCAGCAGTGAAGCCTCCCTAGCGGGAGGGGATACGCAGTATTTT.

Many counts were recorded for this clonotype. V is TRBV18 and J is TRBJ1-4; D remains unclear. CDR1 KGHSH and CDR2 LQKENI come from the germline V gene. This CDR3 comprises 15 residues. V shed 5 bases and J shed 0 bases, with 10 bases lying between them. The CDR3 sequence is CASSLQPTTNEKLFF. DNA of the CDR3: TGTGCCAGCTCATTACAGCCTACAACTAATGAAAAACTGTTTTTT.

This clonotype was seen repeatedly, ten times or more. The CDR3 DNA reads TGTGCCAGCAGCCCGGGACAGCCGGACGAGCAGTACTTC. Translated, it gives CASSPGQPDEQYF. The chain couples TRBV5-6 to TRBJ2-7; TRBD1 aligns across 7 bases. Germline V gene lookup returns CDR1 SGHDT and CDR2 YYEEEE. The CDR3 extends over 13 amino acids. Trimming took 4 bases from V and 5 from J; bases not matched to a gene: 6. Using reference TRBV5-6 and TRBJ2-7 for the parts outside the CDR3, the full variable domain is DAGVTQSPTHLIKTRGQQVTLRCSPKSGHDTVSWYQQALGQGPQFIFQYYEEEERQRGNFPDRFSGHQFPNYSSELNVNALLLGDSALYLCASSPGQPDEQYFGPGTRLTVT.

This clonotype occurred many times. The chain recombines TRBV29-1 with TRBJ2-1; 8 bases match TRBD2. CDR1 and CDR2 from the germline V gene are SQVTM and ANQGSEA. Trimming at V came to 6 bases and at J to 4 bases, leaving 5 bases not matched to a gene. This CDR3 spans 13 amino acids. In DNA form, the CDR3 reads TGCAGCGTGCGGGGGGACCCTTACAATGAGCAGTTCTTC. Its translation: CSVRGDPYNEQFF.